This T cell receptor (beta chain) appears in the sequencing data of a study of regulatory T cells in long-lasting Graves disease (dated by TCRdb to the early 2020s). Notes on the research overall: Persistent Graves' disease meant more than 5 years of antithyroid drug treatment with TSH receptor autoantibodies that stayed positive. Persistent Graves' disease patients were compared with newly diagnosed Graves' disease patients by peripheral blood TCR sequencing and RNA sequencing. The study was registered as a clinical trial and conducted in China. A total of 35 or so samples underwent TCR sequencing: about 13 from persistent and around 20 from newly diagnosed Graves' disease patients. In the clinical cohort, patients with persistent Graves' disease had used antithyroid drugs for an average of about 9.3 years. Study-wide conclusions, independent of this receptor: Compared with newly diagnosed patients, patients with persistent Graves' disease had lower TCR Shannon entropy and fewer highly expanded clones, which suggests clonal expansion. Because the primary lesion, thyroid tissue, could not be accessed, the study looked at peripheral blood alone. Persistent patients shared more public clonotypes among themselves (around 2,500) than newly diagnosed patients did (approximately 970). The authors acknowledged the small sample size as a limitation that may reduce accuracy. Persistent disease showed preferential use of TRBV28, TRBJ1-2 and TRBJ2-5, whereas newly diagnosed disease favored TRBV20-1 and TRBJ2-1. Sequencing and analysis were restricted to the TCR beta chain.

The sample's time point label is to be understood as: persistent/refractory GD, antithyroid drugs over 5 years with positive TRAb. For both TCR sequencing and RNA sequencing, RNA was extracted from PBMCs in TRIzol. The diagnosis of Graves' disease was made according to American Thyroid Association guidelines. The patients came from an endocrinology department in Xi'an, China. Each patient gave about 9.1 milliliters of peripheral blood, collected in an EDTA anticoagulant tube. PBMCs were isolated by Ficoll Paque Plus density gradient separation without further T cell sorting. An Agilent 2100 Bioanalyzer and agarose gel were used to assess RNA quality, and a NanoDrop 2000 was used to measure RNA concentration. CDR1 and CDR2 are drawn from the germline V gene: MNHNS, SASEGT. The CDR3 numbers 15 residues from cysteine through phenylalanine. Only the CDR3 portion is preserved as DNA: 45 bases, with reading frame beginning at the first base. The junction carries 10 bases between V and J, which are trimmed by 3 bases and 1 base respectively.

This clonotype showed up many times. This receptor's antigen is unknown. No much larger clonotype is one base removed from it; base qualities were not supplied. The library came from multiplex PCR. The sample was run on an Illumina HiSeq 4000. iRepertoire HTBI primers and Arm-PCR amplification of CDR3 regions were used to construct TCR beta libraries. Before sequencing, the PCR products went through gel purification. Per the authors' processing: A total of 62 TRBV and 14 TRBJ segments were identified across samples and were used for gene usage analysis of CDR3 amino acid clonotypes. COPE and FqMerger were used to merge the filtered high-quality paired reads into contigs. BLAST was used to align contigs to IMGT TRBV, TRBD and TRBJ reference genes, with CDR3 defined following IMGT. Clonotypes above 0.1% frequency were classified as highly expanded clones. Shannon entropy served as the measure of repertoire diversity, while the Gini coefficient captured V-J evenness. A clonotype was considered public if more than one individual shared it. TCRdb applied fastp at Q25 and MiXCR to the public reads, then kept only in-frame beta chains. Records with the same CDR3 protein are collapsed into one entry carrying the most frequent genes and DNA. For this entry, the V and J calls and clone size follow TCRdb and not the study's own pipeline. The sample contains approximately 440,000 distinct CDR3 sequences, 20% to 25% of them found a single time. The top ten clones comprise about 27% of the sample.

The chain couples TRBV6-1 to TRBJ1-5; the D gene remains uncertain. This TCR derives from a female donor with Graves disease. Sequenced material: peripheral blood mononuclear cells (PBMCs), taken when the disease was refractory, from a patient treated with antithyroid drugs. The nucleotide sequence is given as TGTGCCAGCAGTGAGCGGGGTTTCAGCAATCAGCCCCAGCATTTT. Translated, it reads CASSERGFSNQPQHF.